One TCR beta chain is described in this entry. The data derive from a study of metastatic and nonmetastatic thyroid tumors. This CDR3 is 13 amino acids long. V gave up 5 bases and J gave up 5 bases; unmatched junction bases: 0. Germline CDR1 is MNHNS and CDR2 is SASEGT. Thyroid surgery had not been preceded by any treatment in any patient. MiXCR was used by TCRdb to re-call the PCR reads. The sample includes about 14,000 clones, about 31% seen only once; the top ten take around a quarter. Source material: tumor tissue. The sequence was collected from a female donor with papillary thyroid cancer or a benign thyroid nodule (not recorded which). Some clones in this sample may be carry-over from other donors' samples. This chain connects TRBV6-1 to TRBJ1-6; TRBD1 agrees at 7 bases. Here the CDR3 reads CASSTGDNSPLHF. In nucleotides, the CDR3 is TGTGCCAGCAGTACAGGGGATAATTCACCCCTCCACTTT.